These 2 T cell receptor beta chains share one sample of origin, sequenced in a study of T cells after yellow fever vaccination. TCRdb reprocessed the 5' RACE reads with MiXCR, giving one entry per CDR3 protein. The sample has 150,000 or so distinct CDR3 sequences; 6% to 7.5% are singletons. Sequencing was performed on CD4+ T cells sorted from PBMCs, taken 5 days after the first yellow fever vaccination. The receptors come from a man between 18 and 35 years old who received the YFV17D yellow fever vaccine.

J is TRBJ2-2 and V is TRBV27; 7 bases are a match to TRBD1. J lost 7 bases, V lost 4 bases, and 9 bases had no gene match. The germline gives CDR1 MNHEY, CDR2 SMNVEV (reference sequence). The CDR3 length is 15 residues. CDR3 amino acids: CASSSPDRAVGELFF. In nucleotides, the CDR3 is TGTGCCAGCAGTTCCCCAGACAGGGCAGTCGGGGAGCTGTTTTTT.

Only a few counts were recorded for this clonotype. The CDR3 here is CSVILGEKETQYF. In DNA form, the CDR3 reads TGCAGTGTTATTTTAGGGGAAAAAGAGACCCAGTACTTC. The rearrangement links TRBV20-1 to TRBJ2-5, with a possible D match to TRBD1 (5 bases). Germline CDR1 reads DFQATT; CDR2 reads SNEGSKA (reference sequence). Trimming took 7 bases from V and 3 from J, leaving 15 bases between them. The CDR3 runs to 13 residues.